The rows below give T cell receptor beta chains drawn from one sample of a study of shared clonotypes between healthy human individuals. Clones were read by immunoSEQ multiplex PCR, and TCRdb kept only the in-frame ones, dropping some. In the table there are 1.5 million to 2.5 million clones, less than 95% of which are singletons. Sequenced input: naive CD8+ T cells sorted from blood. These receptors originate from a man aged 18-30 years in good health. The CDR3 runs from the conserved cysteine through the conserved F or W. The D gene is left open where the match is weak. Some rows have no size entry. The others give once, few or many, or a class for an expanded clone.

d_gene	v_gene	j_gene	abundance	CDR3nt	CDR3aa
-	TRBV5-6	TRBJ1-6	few	TGTGCCAGCAGCTTAACAAGCTACAATTCACCCCTCCACTTT	CASSLTSYNSPLHF
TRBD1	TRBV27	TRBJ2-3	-	TGTGCCAGCAGCCGGACAGGAAATATTTGGGCAGATACGCAGTATTTT	CASSRTGNIWADTQYF
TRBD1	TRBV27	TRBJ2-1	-	TGTGCCAGCAGCCCGACAGGGGGTAGTGGGAGTGAGCAGTTCTTC	CASSPTGGSGSEQFF
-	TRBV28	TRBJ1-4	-	TGTGCCAGCACCCCAACAGGGAGTAATGAAAAACTGTTTTTT	CASTPTGSNEKLFF
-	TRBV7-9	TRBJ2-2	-	TGTGCCAGCAGCCACAGGGCTTCGAACACCGGGGAGCTGTTTTTT	CASSHRASNTGELFF
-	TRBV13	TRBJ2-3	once	TGTGCCAGCTCCCCCGAGGACTCCGGAGATACGCAGTATTTT	CASSPEDSGDTQYF
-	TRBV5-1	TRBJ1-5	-	TGCGCCAGCAGCTTGGAGGGGGGGTTCAATCAGCCCCAGCATTTT	CASSLEGGFNQPQHF
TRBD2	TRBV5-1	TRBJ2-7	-	TGCGCCAGCAGCTTGGGGACTAGCTTCACTGAGCAGTACTTC	CASSLGTSFTEQYF
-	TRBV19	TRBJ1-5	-	TGTGCCAGCTCCCCCACGGGGTTCAGCAATCAGCCCCAGCATTTT	CASSPTGFSNQPQHF
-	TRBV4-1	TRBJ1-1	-	TGCGCCAGCAGCCCATTGATTAGGGGGACTGAAGCTTTCTTT	CASSPLIRGTEAFF
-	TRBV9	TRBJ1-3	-	TGTGCCAGCAGCGTAGCGGGGGCAGTTGGAAACACCATATATTTT	CASSVAGAVGNTIYF
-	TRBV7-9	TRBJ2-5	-	TGTGCCAGCAGCTCAACTTGGGACGGGGTCGTAGAGACCCAGTACTTC	CASSSTWDGVVETQYF
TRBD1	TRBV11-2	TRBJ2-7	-	TGTGCCAGCAGCTTAGTTGGGGGACAGGACGAGCAGTACTTC	CASSLVGGQDEQYF
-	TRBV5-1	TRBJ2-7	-	TGCGCCAGCAGCTTGGTAGGGGGGACGGGCTACGAGCAGTACTTC	CASSLVGGTGYEQYF
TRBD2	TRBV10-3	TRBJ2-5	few	TGTGCCATCAGTGATAGCCTAGCGGTTCAAGAGACCCAGTACTTC	CAISDSLAVQETQYF
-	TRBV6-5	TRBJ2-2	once	TGTGCCAGCAGTTTTATAGCGGAGACGGGAACCGGGGAGCTGTTTTTT	CASSFIAETGTGELFF
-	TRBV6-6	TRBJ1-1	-	TGTGCCAGCACGCACGATTTTCTGAACACTGAAGCTTTCTTT	CASTHDFLNTEAFF
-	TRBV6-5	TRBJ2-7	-	TGTGCCAGCAGTTACTCCCGAGACTACGAGCAGTACTTC	CASSYSRDYEQYF
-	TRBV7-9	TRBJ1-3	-	TGTGCCAGCAGCTTAGAACGAGGAAACACCATATATTTT	CASSLERGNTIYF
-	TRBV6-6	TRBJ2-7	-	TGTGCCAGCAGTTATGGCGGGCCCTCCTACGAGCAGTACTTC	CASSYGGPSYEQYF
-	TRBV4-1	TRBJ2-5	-	TGCGCCAGCAGCCCCGTAAAGGGTGGGGAGACCCAGTACTTC	CASSPVKGGETQYF
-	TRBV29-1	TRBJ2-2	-	TGCAGCGTTGAACGACAGGCTGGCGGGGAGCTGTTTTTT	CSVERQAGGELFF
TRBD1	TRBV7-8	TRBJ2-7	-	TGTGCCAGCAGCCCAGGGGGTCTGCAAGAGCAGTACTTC	CASSPGGLQEQYF
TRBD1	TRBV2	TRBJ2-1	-	TGTGCCAGACAGGGGGAATACAATGAGCAGTTCTTC	CARQGEYNEQFF
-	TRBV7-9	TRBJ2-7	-	TGTGCCAGCAGTCATTACCAGGCCTCCTACGAGCAGTACTTC	CASSHYQASYEQYF
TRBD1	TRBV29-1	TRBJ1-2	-	TGCAGCGTTGAATGGGGCAGGGGGAGCTTTGGCTACACCTTC	CSVEWGRGSFGYTF
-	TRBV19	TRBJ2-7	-	TGTGCCAGTAGTATAGAGGACAGAACCTACGAGCAGTACTTC	CASSIEDRTYEQYF
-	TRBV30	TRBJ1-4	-	TGTGCCTGGAGTCCTTCCGGACGAAGCGAAAAACTGTTTTTT	CAWSPSGRSEKLFF
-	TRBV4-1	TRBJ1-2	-	TGCGCCAGCAGCCAAACCCCTAGGGGGGTAGGTGGCTACACCTTC	CASSQTPRGVGGYTF
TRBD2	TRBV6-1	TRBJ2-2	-	TGTGCCAGCCGAGCGGGAGTTAGCACCGGGGAGCTGTTTTTT	CASRAGVSTGELFF
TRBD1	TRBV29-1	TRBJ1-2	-	TGCAGCGTTGGGCCGGCAGTACGGGACAGCCAGTATGGCTACACCTTC	CSVGPAVRDSQYGYTF
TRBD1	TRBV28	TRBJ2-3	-	TGTGCCACCTCCGGGACAGACACAGATACGCAGTATTTT	CATSGTDTDTQYF
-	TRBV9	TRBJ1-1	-	TGTGCCAGCAGCGTAACAGAGTTGAACACTGAAGCTTTCTTT	CASSVTELNTEAFF
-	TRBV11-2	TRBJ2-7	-	TGTGCCAGCAGCCTCGGACACGCCTACGAGCAGTACTTC	CASSLGHAYEQYF